The sequence of this T cell receptor beta chain was determined in a study of blood T cell repertoires in COVID-19. Background on the study: Spain, Italy and the United States supplied samples that represented acute and convalescent COVID-19.

Germline V CDR1 and CDR2: MNHEY, SVGAGI. This CDR3 contains 15 residues. After removal of 7 bases from V and 4 bases from J, the junction contained 8 bases not matched to a gene. Authors' data handling: Amplification with reference gene primers provided the estimates of nucleated cell counts. Generated by immunoSEQ multiplex PCR, the TCRdb table keeps only in-frame clones and is missing some. The DNA gave D and trimming, while V, J and clone size come from that table. In the table there are 150,000 or so clones, roughly 80% of which are singletons. The receptor was derived from a man in his late teens or twenties with active or convalescent COVID-19. Sequencing was performed on peripheral blood. V and J are TRBV6-5 and TRBJ2-7; the match to TRBD1 covers 12 bases. The CDR3 spells CASIEGQGAVYEQYF. For the CDR3, the DNA is TGTGCCAGCATCGAGGGACAGGGGGCGGTTTACGAGCAGTACTTC.